This entry concerns a single T cell receptor (beta chain). The table came from immunoSEQ multiplex PCR; TCRdb's copy has only in-frame clones and leaves some out. The profile shows tens of thousands of clones, less than 95% of them singletons. These data originate in a study of T cell changes during pregnancy in multiple sclerosis. The germline V gene encodes CDR1 LNHNV and CDR2 YYDKDF (reference sequence). The CDR3 runs 15 residues. Trimming removed 3 bases from V and 2 bases from J; junction bases left unmatched: 5. The sample consisted of peripheral blood, taken in the second trimester of pregnancy. The V call is TRBV15, the J call TRBJ2-3; 7 bases line up with TRBD2. This clonotype originated in a female donor in good health, enrolled as a control in a pregnancy study. The CDR3 reads CATSRPGGFTDTQYF. The CDR3 region has the DNA TGTGCCACCAGCAGGCCCGGGGGGTTCACAGATACGCAGTATTTT. The variable domain in full, completed from reference TRBV15 and TRBJ2-3, reads DAMVIQNPRYQVTQFGKPVTLSCSQTLNHNVMYWYQQKSSQAPKLLFHYYDKDFNNEADTPDNFQSRRPNTSFCFLDIRSPGLGDTAMYLCATSRPGGFTDTQYFGPGTRLTVL.